This T cell receptor beta chain was recovered during a study of neurological immune-mediated disorders. The V gene lost 6 bases and the J gene lost 8 bases, with 18 bases spanning the gap. CDR3 length: 14 amino acids. The V gene's germline CDR1 is ENHRY and CDR2 SYGVKD. In TCRdb, the 5' RACE reads were re-called with MiXCR into one record per CDR3 protein. The sample records 65,000 to 85,000 distinct CDR3 sequences, roughly 3.1% being singletons. This clonotype was counted at least ten times. The chain recombines TRBV10-3 with TRBJ2-3; TRBD2 might be the D (6 bases). The sequencing sample was made of PBMCs. The sequence came from a woman in her forties or fifties with multiple sclerosis. The chain's CDR3 is CAIRTGESGRTQYF. The CDR3 DNA reads TGTGCCATCAGGACGGGGGAATCAGGACGTACGCAGTATTTT.